The clone carrying this TCR beta chain was observed many times. The antigen remains undetermined. The data belong to a study of CD8 T cells in ankylosing spondylitis. General study results and limits: Blood from ankylosing spondylitis patients appeared to carry a characteristic roughly 8-variant TCR beta motif. Disease-associated clones were CD8+ and fairly uncommon in peripheral blood. Reportedly, significant enrichment of disease-linked clones occurred in matched ankylosing spondylitis synovial fluid. Past studies reported some motif variants in reactive arthritis synovial fluid and blood.

Trimming removed 0 bases from V and 5 bases from J, with 13 bases in between. The CDR3 loop spans 16 amino acids. Germline V lookup: CDR1 LGHNA, CDR2 YSLEER. Libraries for TCR beta were made by quantitative 5'-RACE with molecular barcodes. TCRdb analysed the 5' RACE reads with MiXCR anew, one entry per CDR3 protein. The sample comprises more than 400,000 distinct CDR3 sequences, roughly 5% of which are singletons, and under 4.5% rests with the top ten. This sequence was found in a male donor with ankylosing spondylitis. The gene calls are TRBV4-3 and TRBJ2-2, with a possible D match to TRBD2 (6 bases). Specimen: blood, either unsorted or a sorted T cell fraction (not recorded which). CDR3 coding DNA: TGCGCCAGCAGCCAAGACCTAGCGATGGTTACCGGGGAGCTGTTTTTT. This translates into CASSQDLAMVTGELFF.